This T cell receptor (beta chain) was observed in a study of CXCR3-negative and CXCR3-positive naive CD8 T cells. Per CD8+ T cell subset, triplicate sorts of 300,000 cells each were done. A CD45RO-CCR7+CD27+CD95- phenotype identified naive CD8+ T cells. Per the germline V gene, CDR1 is SQVTM and CDR2 is ANQGSEA. The CDR3 runs 13 residues. In the case of this clonotype: Its antigen is currently unknown.

Notes on the study in general: Expression of CXCR3 was partially reduced after cryopreservation, and fresh PBMCs were used in most assays. Researchers report that CXCR3-positive naive cells carry more hydrophobic TRB CDR3s than CXCR3-negative naive cells.

The TRB libraries of cDNA were built by UMI-labeled 5' RACE. TCRdb reprocessed the 5' RACE reads and stores each CDR3 protein as one record, lacking DNA. This sample's table reports about 150,000 distinct CDR3 sequences. The genes are TRBV29-1 and TRBJ2-4; TCRdb indicates TRBD2, and absent DNA this call remains unverified. Sample: naive CXCR3+ CD8+ T cells from blood. Subset defined: CD45RO-CCR7+CD27+CD95- naive CD8+ T cells expressing CXCR3 (TNR3+). This TCR was recovered from a human donor in good health. Some clones in this sample may be carry-over from other donors' samples. This CDR3 is CSVEGGTKNIQYF.